This is a list of T cell receptor beta chains from one sample in a study of T cells after posttransplantation cyclophosphamide. Profiled with immunoSEQ multiplex PCR; TCRdb holds only in-frame clones, not every one. The sample shows 35,000 to 50,000 clones, 90% of them seen only once. The sequenced sample was PBMCs, obtained roughly 59 days after allogeneic stem cell transplant with posttransplant cyclophosphamide. These receptors all come from a male patient between 55 and 70 years old who received an allogeneic stem cell transplant from a related donor and was CMV-positive. Some T cells may be provided by the graft donor. Each CDR3 is given with its conserved first and last residue. D genes are given only for firm matches.

len	d_gene	v_gene	j_gene	CDR3aa	CDR3nt
15	TRBD1	TRBV6-5	TRBJ1-2	CASSYSGDSYYGYTF	TGTGCCAGCAGTTACTCAGGGGACAGCTACTATGGCTACACCTTC
15	-	TRBV19	TRBJ2-3	CASSPRVWGADTQYF	TGTGCCAGTAGCCCCCGGGTTTGGGGAGCAGATACGCAGTATTTT
13	-	TRBV19	TRBJ1-2	CASNRGSDYGYTF	TGTGCCAGTAATCGGGGGAGCGACTATGGCTACACCTTC
19	TRBD1	TRBV7-9	TRBJ1-2	CASSALWTGSVNANYGYTF	TGTGCCAGCAGCGCACTGTGGACAGGGAGCGTGAACGCTAACTATGGCTACACCTTC
12	-	TRBV19	TRBJ1-2	CAIDWNGYGYTF	TGTGCCATTGACTGGAACGGCTATGGCTACACCTTC
14	TRBD1	TRBV18	TRBJ1-1	CASSPGQGYTEAFF	TGTGCCAGCTCGCCGGGACAGGGCTACACTGAAGCTTTCTTT
13	-	TRBV10-3	TRBJ1-2	CAISESVRDGYTF	TGTGCCATCAGTGAGTCGGTCAGGGATGGCTACACCTTC
12	-	TRBV19	TRBJ1-2	CASRQGNYGYTF	TGTGCCAGTAGACAGGGCAACTATGGCTACACCTTC
14	-	TRBV5-6	TRBJ1-1	CASSLGGANTEAFF	TGTGCCAGCAGCTTAGGGGGGGCGAACACTGAAGCTTTCTTT
15	TRBD1	TRBV5-4	TRBJ1-1	CASRHDQGANTEAFF	TGTGCCAGCAGACATGATCAGGGGGCCAACACTGAAGCTTTCTTT